The sequence of this TCR beta chain was determined in a study of T cells after yellow fever vaccination. Whole-study results and caveats: Overlap between CD4 and CD8 compartments was detected for a small share of clonotypes.

The CDR3 has 14 residues. The V end lost 2 bases, the J end lost 7 bases, and 9 bases lay between the germline ends. CDR1 and CDR2 (germline): MNHNS, SASEGT. As to this clonotype: Its antigen remains unknown.

Each CDR3 protein gets one entry after TCRdb re-called the 5' RACE reads with MiXCR. The data hold about 230,000 distinct CDR3 sequences, with 5.5% to 8.5% observed a single time. V and J are TRBV6-1 and TRBJ1-6, with unresolved D. This sample comprised CD4+ T cells sorted from PBMCs, obtained on the day of the yellow fever booster vaccination. This clonotype was obtained from a man aged 25-40 years who received the YFV17D yellow fever vaccine. The CDR3 protein is CASSEFSGNSPLHF. CDR3 nucleotides: TGTGCCAGCAGTGAATTCAGTGGCAATTCACCCCTCCACTTT.